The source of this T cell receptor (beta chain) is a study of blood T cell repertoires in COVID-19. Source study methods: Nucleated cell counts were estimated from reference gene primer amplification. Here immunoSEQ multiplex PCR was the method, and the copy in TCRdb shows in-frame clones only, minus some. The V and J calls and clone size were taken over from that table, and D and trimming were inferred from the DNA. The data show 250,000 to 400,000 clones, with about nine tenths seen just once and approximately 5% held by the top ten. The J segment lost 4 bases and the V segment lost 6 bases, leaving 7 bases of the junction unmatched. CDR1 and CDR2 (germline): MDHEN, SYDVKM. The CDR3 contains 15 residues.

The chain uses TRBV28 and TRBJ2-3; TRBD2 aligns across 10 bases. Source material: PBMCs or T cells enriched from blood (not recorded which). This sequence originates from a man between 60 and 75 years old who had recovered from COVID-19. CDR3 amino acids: CASRGSSGRSDTQYF. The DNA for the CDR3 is TGTGCCAGCAGGGGGAGTAGCGGGAGGTCAGATACGCAGTATTTT.